The rows below give T cell receptor beta chains drawn from one sample of a study of blood T cells in healthy people across ages. TCRdb used MiXCR to reprocess the 5' RACE reads, holding one entry per CDR3 protein. The sample has roughly 1,500,000 distinct CDR3 sequences; 42% are singletons. Sequenced: blood. Receptors were obtained from a woman aged 18-29 years in good health. The CDR3 runs from the conserved cysteine through the conserved F or W. A D gene is named only where the DNA matches it firmly. Size tells how often a clone was seen (once, few, many) or the class of an expanded clone, and some rows leave it out.

TRBV11-3	NA	TRBJ2-7	NA	TGTGCCAGCTCCCTGAACACCCTCTACGAGCAGTACTTC	CASSLNTLYEQYF
TRBV20-1	NA	TRBJ1-2	NA	TGCAGTGCTAGACCGCAGGGAGGCAACTATGGCTACACCTTC	CSARPQGGNYGYTF
TRBV18	few	TRBJ2-1	NA	TGTGCCAGCTCAAAAGGGGACATGCAGTTCTTC	CASSKGDMQFF
TRBV29-1	NA	TRBJ2-2	TRBD2	TGCAGCGTTGACGGGACTAGCGACCTGAACACCGGGGAGCTGTTTTTT	CSVDGTSDLNTGELFF
TRBV6-5	NA	TRBJ2-1	NA	TGTGCCAGAGACTTTTACAATGAGCAGTTCTTC	CARDFYNEQFF
TRBV7-9	NA	TRBJ1-2	NA	TGTGCCAGCAGATCCGGACAGACGCAAAATAACTATGGCTACACCTTC	CASRSGQTQNNYGYTF
TRBV29-1	NA	TRBJ2-1	NA	TGCAGAGACCGACTGGCAGGGGCCTACAATGAGCAGTTCTTC	CRDRLAGAYNEQFF
TRBV20-1	NA	TRBJ2-2	NA	TGCAGTGCTAAGGAAGTGCTGGGGGCCCTCGGCGGGGAGCTGTTTTTT	CSAKEVLGALGGELFF
TRBV7-9	few	TRBJ1-1	NA	TGTGCCAGCAGCAAGCACAGGGAAGGGACTGAAGCTTTCTTT	CASSKHREGTEAFF
TRBV28	NA	TRBJ2-5	NA	TGTGCCAGCAGTTTGTTGGGGCTCCGGGAGACCCAGTACTTC	CASSLLGLRETQYF
TRBV4-2	NA	TRBJ2-5	TRBD1	TGTGCCAGCAGCCTAAACAGGGGGGAAGAGACCCAGTACTTC	CASSLNRGEETQYF
TRBV7-2	few	TRBJ2-1	TRBD2	TGTGCCAGCAGCTTAAGGTGGACTAGCGGGAGAGTATGGTTTGTGGATGAGCAGTTCTTC	CASSLRWTSGRVWFVDEQFF
TRBV7-9	NA	TRBJ1-2	TRBD1	TGTGCCAGCAGCCCCGACACGACAGGGTTCGGCTACACCTTC	CASSPDTTGFGYTF
TRBV5-5	NA	TRBJ2-5	NA	TGTGCCAGCAGCCTATATATAACCGGGACTCCTCAAGAGACCCAGTACTTC	CASSLYITGTPQETQYF
TRBV5-1	few	TRBJ2-6	NA	TGCGCCAGCAGCTTAAGCGACTCTGGGGCCAACGTCCTGACTTTC	CASSLSDSGANVLTF
TRBV18	NA	TRBJ1-1	NA	TGTGCCAGCCGGACCCGGGGCCAATGGGACACTGAAGCTTTCTTT	CASRTRGQWDTEAFF
TRBV27	NA	TRBJ2-1	NA	TGTGCCAGCAGTTTAGTGAAGGGTGAGCAGTTCTTC	CASSLVKGEQFF
TRBV7-9	once	TRBJ1-2	NA	TGTGCCAGCAGCTTATGGTCCATAGGGGGACCAATGATAGCTAACTATGGCTACACCTTC	CASSLWSIGGPMIANYGYTF
TRBV11-2	few	TRBJ2-5	NA	TGTGCCAGCAGCTTAGATTTAGGGTTCGGAGAGACCCAGTACTTC	CASSLDLGFGETQYF
TRBV9	few	TRBJ1-1	NA	TGTGCCAGCAGCGTAGGGGGGGGTTCGAACACTGAAGCTTTCTTT	CASSVGGGSNTEAFF
TRBV20-1	few	TRBJ2-7	NA	TGCAGTGCCGTGGCCGGATACGAGCAGTACTTC	CSAVAGYEQYF
TRBV4-1	NA	TRBJ1-2	NA	TGCGCCAGCAGCCAAGAAGTGGACGGCACTTACTATGGCTACACCTTC	CASSQEVDGTYYGYTF
TRBV12-3/TRBV12-4	NA	TRBJ1-2	NA	TGTGCCAGCAGTCCCCTGCCATCCTATGGCTACACCTTC	CASSPLPSYGYTF
TRBV6-1	NA	TRBJ1-5	TRBD1	TGTGCCAGCAGCATTCCCGCAGGGACAGGCACCTCCAATCAGCCCCAGCATTTT	CASSIPAGTGTSNQPQHF
TRBV20-1	NA	TRBJ2-1	NA	TGCAGTGCCCCGGGGCTAGCGAGTTACTCCTACAATGAGCAGTTCTTC	CSAPGLASYSYNEQFF
TRBV11-2	few	TRBJ2-3	TRBD2	TGTGCCAGCAGCCGAGGACTAGCGGGGGTAGATACGCAGTATTTT	CASSRGLAGVDTQYF
TRBV13	few	TRBJ2-1	NA	TGTGCCAGCAGCCCCCCCTCGGGTAGCCACAATGAGCAGTTCTTC	CASSPPSGSHNEQFF
TRBV3-1	few	TRBJ2-7	NA	TGTGCCAGCAGCCAACCCTTTTTCGGGGAAGCCTACGAGCAGTACTTC	CASSQPFFGEAYEQYF
TRBV28	NA	TRBJ2-3	TRBD2	TGTGCCAGCAGTTTCCCCAGCGGGGAAGGGACAGATACGCAGTATTTT	CASSFPSGEGTDTQYF
TRBV29-1	NA	TRBJ2-1	NA	TGCAGCGTTGCCAGGGGGACTGGATCCTACAATGAGCAGTTCTTC	CSVARGTGSYNEQFF
TRBV20-1	once	TRBJ2-3	TRBD1	TGCAGTGCTGCTGGGACAGGGCGGACAGATACGCAGTATTTT	CSAAGTGRTDTQYF
TRBV10-3	NA	TRBJ1-3	NA	TGTGCCATCATGGGGGGCTTAAGCTCTGGAAACACCGTATATTTT	CAIMGGLSSGNTVYF
TRBV4-1	NA	TRBJ2-1	NA	TGCGCCAGCAGCCAAGCAGGGGTGTCCTACAATGAGCAGTTCTTC	CASSQAGVSYNEQFF
TRBV4-2	NA	TRBJ2-7	TRBD2	TGTGCCAGCAGCCAAGATAGGTTGGGCGGGGGCTCCTACGAGCAGTACTTC	CASSQDRLGGGSYEQYF
TRBV7-3	NA	TRBJ2-2	TRBD2	TGTGCCAGCAGCTTAACGACTAGCGGCACCGGGGAGCTGTTTTTT	CASSLTTSGTGELFF
TRBV25-1	NA	TRBJ2-3	NA	TGTGCCAGCAGTGGGGGTCCCGCGGGGGATACGCAGTATTTT	CASSGGPAGDTQYF
TRBV6-6	NA	TRBJ1-2	NA	TGTGCCAGCAGTTCCCCTCTAGATACTGCAAGGGAGTTTTTTTCTGGCTACACCTTC	CASSSPLDTAREFFSGYTF
TRBV3-1	NA	TRBJ2-5	NA	TGTGCCAGCAGCCCTTTTGCGAGAGGGGGAGAGACCCAGTACTTC	CASSPFARGGETQYF
TRBV5-1	few	TRBJ2-5	TRBD2	TGCGCCAGCAGCGAGGCACTTAGCGGGGAGACCCAGTACTTC	CASSEALSGETQYF
TRBV20-1	few	TRBJ1-2	TRBD1	TGCAGTGCTAGAGTTGGGGACAGCCTCTATGGCTACACCTTC	CSARVGDSLYGYTF
TRBV12-3/TRBV12-4	few	TRBJ2-1	TRBD2	TGTGCCAGCAGCCAGACTAGCGGATTCTACAATGAGCAGTTCTTC	CASSQTSGFYNEQFF
TRBV20-1	NA	TRBJ2-5	NA	TGCAGTGCCACTCTCCCGCCGGGACGTGAAGAGACCCAGTACTTC	CSATLPPGREETQYF
TRBV6-1	NA	TRBJ1-5	NA	TGTGCCAGCAGTGCCAGCGGTGATCAGCCCCAGCATTTT	CASSASGDQPQHF
TRBV20-1	NA	TRBJ1-2	TRBD1	TGCAGTGCTAGTAGTTGGACAGGGCGAAACTATGGCTACACCTTC	CSASSWTGRNYGYTF
TRBV6-5	NA	TRBJ2-2	TRBD1	TGTGCCAGCACCCGGACAGGGGGCGGCACCGGGGAGCTGTTTTTT	CASTRTGGGTGELFF
TRBV2	NA	TRBJ2-3	NA	TGTGCCATCACAGATACGCAGTATTTT	CAITDTQYF
TRBV29-1	NA	TRBJ1-1	NA	TGCAGCGTTGAAACGCTGCTTTCGTGGACTGAAGCTTTCTTT	CSVETLLSWTEAFF
TRBV29-1	NA	TRBJ2-5	NA	TGCAGCTACGGGGGCGTTTCGGAGACCCAGTACTTC	CSYGGVSETQYF
TRBV10-3	NA	TRBJ1-1	NA	TGTGCCGCACGCAGGGCGAACACTGAAGCTTTCTTT	CAARRANTEAFF
TRBV3-1	NA	TRBJ2-7	NA	TGTGCCAGCAGCCAAGCTAGCGACCCCTACGAGCAGTACTTC	CASSQASDPYEQYF
TRBV28	NA	TRBJ2-1	NA	TGTGCCAGCAGGGGCGCAGGAGCTTACAATGAGCAGTTCTTC	CASRGAGAYNEQFF
TRBV5-1	few	TRBJ2-4	NA	TGCGCCAGCAGTCCGATACCCGGGACGGGGAAAAACATTCAGTACTTC	CASSPIPGTGKNIQYF